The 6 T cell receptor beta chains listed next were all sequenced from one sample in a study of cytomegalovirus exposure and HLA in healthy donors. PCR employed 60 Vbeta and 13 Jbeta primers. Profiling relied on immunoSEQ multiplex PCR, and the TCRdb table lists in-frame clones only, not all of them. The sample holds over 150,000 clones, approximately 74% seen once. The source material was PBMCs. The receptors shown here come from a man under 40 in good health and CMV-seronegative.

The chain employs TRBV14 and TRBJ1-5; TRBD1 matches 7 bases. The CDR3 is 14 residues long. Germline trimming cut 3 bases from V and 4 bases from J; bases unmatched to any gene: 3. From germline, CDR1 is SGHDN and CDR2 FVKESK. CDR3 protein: CASSQTGFNQPQHF. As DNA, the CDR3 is TGTGCCAGCAGCCAGACAGGGTTTAATCAGCCCCAGCATTTT.

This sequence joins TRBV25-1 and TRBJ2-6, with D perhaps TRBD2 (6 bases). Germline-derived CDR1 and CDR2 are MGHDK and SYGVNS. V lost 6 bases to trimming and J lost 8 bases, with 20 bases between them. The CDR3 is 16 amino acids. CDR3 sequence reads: CASSPQGTSTSNVLTF. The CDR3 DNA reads TGTGCCAGCAGCCCCCAAGGGACTTCTACCTCCAACGTCCTGACTTTC.

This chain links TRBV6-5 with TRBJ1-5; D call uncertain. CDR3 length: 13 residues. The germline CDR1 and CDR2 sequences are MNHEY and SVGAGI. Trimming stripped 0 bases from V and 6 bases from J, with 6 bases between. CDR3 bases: TGTGCCAGCAGTTACTCCTCGGGTCAGCCCCAGCATTTT. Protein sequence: CASSYSSGQPQHF.

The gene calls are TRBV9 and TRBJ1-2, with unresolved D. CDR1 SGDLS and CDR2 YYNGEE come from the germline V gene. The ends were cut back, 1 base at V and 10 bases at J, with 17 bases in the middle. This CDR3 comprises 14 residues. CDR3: CASSVLPEEGVYTF. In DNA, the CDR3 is TGTGCCAGCAGCGTATTACCGGAGGAGGGCGTCTACACCTTC.

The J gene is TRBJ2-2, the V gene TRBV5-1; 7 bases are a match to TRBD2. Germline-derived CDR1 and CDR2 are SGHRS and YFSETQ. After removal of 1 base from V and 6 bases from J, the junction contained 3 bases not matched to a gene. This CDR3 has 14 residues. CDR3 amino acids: CASSLNGGAGELFF. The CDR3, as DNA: TGCGCCAGCAGCTTGAATGGGGGGGCCGGGGAGCTGTTTTTT.

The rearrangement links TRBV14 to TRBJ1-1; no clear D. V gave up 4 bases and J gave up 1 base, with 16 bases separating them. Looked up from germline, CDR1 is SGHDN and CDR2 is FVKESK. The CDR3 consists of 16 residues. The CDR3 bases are TGTGCCAGCAGCCCCCTAAATGGCCGGGGGAACACTGAAGCTTTCTTT. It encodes CASSPLNGRGNTEAFF.